The 18 T cell receptor beta chains listed next were all sequenced from one sample in a study of blood T cells in healthy people across ages. Together with a sample-barcoded 5' primer, a J-beta primer mix was included in a second PCR lasting roughly 6 to 12 cycles. TCRdb analysed the 5' RACE reads with MiXCR anew, one entry per CDR3 protein. The profile shows roughly 1,700,000 distinct CDR3 sequences, 28% of them singletons. The sequencing input was blood. The receptor source for this set is a woman between 25 and 40 years old in good health.

About this clonotype itself: This sequence may be a read error, since a much larger clone differs from it by one base. The chain has TRBV2 and TRBJ2-5, with 8 bases lining up with TRBD1. CDR3 length equals 15 residues. CDR1 is SNHLY, CDR2 FYNNEI, per germline. CDR3 in amino acids: CASSESQGAGETRYF. The CDR3 nucleotides read TGTGCCAGCAGTGAAAGTCAGGGGGCTGGAGAGACCCGGTACTTC.

This clonotype has at least ten counts. The rearrangement uses TRBV12-3 or TRBV12-4 and TRBJ2-7; 8 bases agree with TRBD2. V lost 6 bases, J lost 0 bases, and 7 bases stayed unmatched. CDR3 size: 15 residues. DNA for the CDR3: TGTGCCAGCAGCTTCCTCGGGACTAGCTCCTACGAGCAGTACTTC. Protein product: CASSFLGTSSYEQYF.

To note about this clonotype: This sequence may be a read error, since a much larger clone differs from it by one base. The rearrangement uses TRBV5-1 and TRBJ2-7; 10 bases are shared with TRBD2. The J segment lost 7 bases and the V segment lost 0 bases, leaving 13 bases of the junction unmatched. The CDR3 covers 17 residues. Germline CDR1 and CDR2: SGHRS and YFSETQ. In DNA, the CDR3 is TGCGCCAGCAGCTTGGCAGCTAGCGGGAGTCTTAGCAATGAGCAGTACTTC. It encodes CASSLAASGSLSNEQYF.

Only a few counts were recorded for this clonotype. The J gene is TRBJ1-5, the V gene TRBV25-1; 8 bases align to TRBD1. CDR1 and CDR2 from the germline V gene are MGHDK and SYGVNS. CDR3 length equals 13 residues. After removal of 6 bases from V and 6 bases from J, the junction contained 4 bases not matched to a gene. CDR3 nucleotides: TGTGCCAGCAGCGACAGGGGAAGTCAGCCCCAGCATTTT. Its protein is CASSDRGSQPQHF. The variable domain in full, with the rest retrieved from reference TRBV25-1 and TRBJ1-5, is EADIYQTPRYLVIGTGKKITLECSQTMGHDKMYWYQQDPGMELHLIHYSYGVNSTEKGDLSSESTVSRIRTEHFPLTLESARPSHTSQYLCASSDRGSQPQHFGDGTRLSIL.

This clonotype came up many times. The chain couples TRBV3-1 to TRBJ2-5, with D possibly called TRBD1 or TRBD2 (6 bases each). Between the trimmed V and J ends, which lost 4 bases and 5 bases, there was a span of 14 bases. The CDR3 is made up of 14 amino acids. The germline CDR1 and CDR2 sequences are LGHDT and YNNKEL (reference sequence). In DNA, the CDR3 is TGTGCCAGCAGCCTCGGAGGGGGTCCCGAGACCCAGTACTTC. Translated, it gives CASSLGGGPETQYF.

With respect to this clonotype: This may come from a read error, since a much larger clone is one base off. This rearrangement joins TRBV7-2 to TRBJ2-5; 8 bases align to TRBD2. The CDR3 is 15 amino acids. Germline values: CDR1 SGHTA, CDR2 FQGNSA. Germline trimming cut 5 bases from V and 11 bases from J; bases unmatched to any gene: 16. In nucleotides, the CDR3 is TGTGCCAGCAGCAAAGATGCACTAGCGGTCAATGAGCAGTACTTC. The encoded protein is CASSKDALAVNEQYF.

This chain links TRBV29-1 with TRBJ1-3; D is unresolved. This CDR3 is 14 amino acids long. V lost 6 bases and J lost 0, with 12 bases in between. Germline CDR1 is SQVTM and CDR2 is ANQGSEA. CDR3 sequence (DNA): TGCAGCGTGGGTTGGGCCCACTCTGGAAACACCATATATTTT. Translation: CSVGWAHSGNTIYF.

The genes are TRBV28 and TRBJ2-7; D is unclear. The CDR3 is 15 residues long. V shed 6 bases and J shed 0 bases, with 15 bases lying between them. Germline V gene sequence: CDR1 MDHEN, CDR2 SYDVKM. The CDR3 bases are TGTGCCAGCAGCACAACCGGACGGCGCTCCTACGAGCAGTACTTC. Amino acid sequence: CASSTTGRRSYEQYF.

This clonotype was found many times. The chain uses TRBV12-3 or TRBV12-4 and TRBJ1-6, with D unresolved. This CDR3 comprises 17 residues. Trimming shortened V by 5 bases and J by 0 bases, and 14 bases separated the two germline ends. CDR3 in amino acids: CASSLRTSSSYNSPLHF. The CDR3 DNA reads TGTGCCAGCAGTCTACGGACCTCCAGCTCCTATAATTCACCCCTCCACTTT.

This clonotype was observed a handful of times. The rearrangement uses TRBV7-9 and TRBJ2-6; TRBD1 matches at 7 bases. The CDR3 length is 17 residues. The V gene's germline CDR1 is SEHNR and CDR2 FQNEAQ (reference sequence). The junction had 7 bases not matched to a gene; V was cut back by 5 bases and J by 0 bases. CDR3 amino acids: CASSGPGGNSGANVLTF. CDR3 coding DNA: TGTGCCAGCAGCGGGCCAGGGGGAAACTCTGGGGCCAACGTCCTGACTTTC.

The chain is built from TRBV28 and TRBJ1-2; D gene ambiguous. The CDR3 is made up of 11 amino acids. V lost 8 bases, J lost 3 bases, and 7 bases lay in between. CDR1 is MDHEN, CDR2 SYDVKM, per germline. CDR3 protein: CASLRDYGYTF. The CDR3 bases are TGTGCCAGCCTCCGGGACTATGGCTACACCTTC.

V usage is TRBV5-1 and J usage is TRBJ2-7, with D perhaps TRBD2 (6 bases). V lost 2 bases and J 4 bases, leaving 22 bases between the germline ends. In germline, CDR1 is SGHRS, CDR2 YFSETQ. This CDR3 spans 17 amino acids. Written as DNA, the CDR3 is TGCGCCAGCAGCTTCGGCGGGGCGCGGACTATTGGTTACGAGCAGTACTTC. Encoded protein: CASSFGGARTIGYEQYF. The whole variable domain, filled in from reference TRBV5-1 and TRBJ2-7, reads KAGVTQTPRYLIKTRGQQVTLSCSPISGHRSVSWYQQTPGQGLQFLFEYFSETQRNKGNFPGRFSGRQFSNSRSEMNVSTLELGDSALYLCASSFGGARTIGYEQYFGPGTRLTVT.

This clonotype was counted a few times. V usage is TRBV11-2 and J usage is TRBJ2-1; D is undetermined. Trimming stripped 5 bases from V and 9 bases from J, with 23 bases between. The germline V gene has CDR1 SGHAT and CDR2 FQNNGV. The CDR3 totals 16 residues. This CDR3 is CASSRGGITTFREQFF. In DNA form, the CDR3 reads TGTGCCAGCAGCCGAGGTGGCATAACTACGTTCCGTGAGCAGTTCTTC. The full variable domain, in which reference TRBV11-2 and TRBJ2-1 provide the parts outside the CDR3, is EAGVAQSPRYKIIEKRQSVAFWCNPISGHATLYWYQQILGQGPKLLIQFQNNGVVDDSQLPKDRFSAERLKGVDSTLKIQPAKLEDSAVYLCASSRGGITTFREQFFGPGTRLTVL.

This clonotype was counted only a few times. The V and J genes are TRBV6-5 and TRBJ1-1; 8 positions agree with TRBD1. The CDR3 length is 15 residues. After removal of 4 bases from V and 2 bases from J, the junction contained 6 bases not matched to a gene. The germline V gene encodes CDR1 MNHEY and CDR2 SVGAGI. The CDR3 nucleotides are TGTGCCAGCAGTTTTTGGACAGGGCCAAACACTGAAGCTTTCTTT. This encodes CASSFWTGPNTEAFF.

This clonotype was found a few times. This rearrangement joins TRBV19 to TRBJ1-1; D is uncertain. This CDR3 has 12 residues. V lost 10 bases and J lost 1, with 10 bases in between. Germline loops: CDR1 LNHDA, CDR2 SQIVND (reference sequence). CDR3 in amino acids: CATKGTNTEAFF. The CDR3 DNA reads as TGTGCCACAAAAGGCACGAACACTGAAGCTTTCTTT.

The rearrangement uses TRBV7-9 and TRBJ2-7, with D possibly called TRBD1 or TRBD2 (6 bases each). Per the germline V gene, CDR1 is SEHNR and CDR2 is FQNEAQ (reference sequence). This CDR3 spans 13 amino acids. Trimming shortened V by 0 bases and J by 6 bases, and 9 bases separated the two germline ends. DNA of the CDR3: TGTGCCAGCAGCTTAGCGACGGGGGCCGAGCAGTACTTC. Amino acid sequence: CASSLATGAEQYF.

The chain employs TRBV6-1 and TRBJ2-1; TRBD2 might be the D (7 bases). This CDR3 spans 17 amino acids. Between the trimmed V and J ends, which lost 0 bases and 3 bases, there was a span of 15 bases. Germline V gene lookup returns CDR1 MNHNS and CDR2 SASEGT. CDR3 bases: TGTGCCAGCAGTGAAGCGATAGGCGGGGGCCTCTACAATGAGCAGTTCTTC. Protein sequence: CASSEAIGGGLYNEQFF.

This clonotype has more than one count but fewer than ten. A much larger clone sits a single nucleotide away, making a read error possible. The V call is TRBV20-1, the J call TRBJ2-1; D ambiguous. Matching the DNA end better, TRBJ2-7 makes the J call doubtful. Germline CDR1 reads DFQATT; CDR2 reads SNEGSKA (reference sequence). This CDR3 region has 12 residues. The CDR3 loop is CSASTHYNEQYF. The CDR3 DNA is TGCAGTGCTAGTACCCACTACAATGAGCAGTACTTC.